This T cell receptor (beta chain) was documented in a study of neurological immune-mediated disorders. The sample holds many counts of this clonotype. The target antigen is unknown. The J segment lost 2 bases and the V segment lost 4 bases, leaving 12 bases of the junction unmatched. CDR3 length: 16 amino acids. Germline lookup yields CDR1 SGDLS and CDR2 YYNGEE. One entry per CDR3 protein results from TCRdb running MiXCR on the 5' RACE reads. The sample has about 66,000 distinct CDR3 sequences; roughly 3.2% are singletons. Findings and caveats of the study: None of the CDR3 amino acid sequences of expanded clones recurred across subjects, suggesting private repertoires in all groups.

The receptor comes from a man aged 35 to 55 with multiple sclerosis. The sample was PBMCs. The chain employs TRBV9 and TRBJ2-7, with 7 bases aligning to TRBD2. Here the CDR3 reads CASSPEWGSGAYEQYF. CDR3 nucleotides: TGTGCCAGCAGCCCAGAATGGGGGAGCGGGGCCTACGAGCAGTACTTC.